The next 12 T cell receptor beta chains were all read from a single sample in a study of T cell responses to AZD1222 COVID-19 vaccine. Libraries were prepared by immunoSEQ multiplex PCR; TCRdb keeps only in-frame clonotypes and omits some of them. The data hold some 84,000 clones, with 80% to 90% observed a single time. This material consisted of peripheral blood, taken on day 0 of AZD1222 vaccination. The receptors come from an adult in good health.

This chain connects TRBV5-4 to TRBJ2-3, with 8 nucleotides matching TRBD2. CDR3 length equals 15 residues. The V segment lost 4 bases and the J segment 7 bases; nucleotides outside the gene matches: 11. Germline V gives CDR1 SGHNT, CDR2 YYREEE (reference sequence). The CDR3 is CASSPSSGSRYTQYF. The CDR3 DNA follows: TGTGCCAGCAGCCCTTCAAGCGGGAGTAGATATACGCAGTATTTT.

This chain links TRBV4-2 with TRBJ1-4, with no clear D. This CDR3 has 15 amino acids. Deletions cut 0 bases from V and 0 bases from J, with 5 bases between. Per the germline V gene, CDR1 is LGHNA and CDR2 is YNFKEQ. Written as DNA, the CDR3 is TGTGCCAGCAGCCAAGAAGTCGCAACTAATGAAAAACTGTTTTTT. Amino acid sequence: CASSQEVATNEKLFF.

Concerning this clone: One end of the junction does not line up with germline, which may come from a read error. The J gene is TRBJ2-1, the V gene TRBV7-7, with 8 bases matching TRBD1. CDR3 length: 16 residues. Per germline, CDR1 SSHAT and CDR2 FNYEAQ (reference sequence). CDR3 bases: TGTGCTAGCAGCCACAGCCAGGGGGCTGGGTACAATGAGCAGTTCTTC. Protein: CASSHSQGAGYNEQFF.

CDR3 nucleotides: TGTGCCTGGAGCCATGGCAGGGGGAATCAGCCCCAGCATTTT. Protein product: CAWSHGRGNQPQHF. The chain combines TRBV30 with TRBJ1-5; 7 bases line up with TRBD1. CDR3 length: 14 residues. Trimming cost V 3 bases and J 4 bases; bases outside gene matches: 6. Germline V gene lookup returns CDR1 GTSNPN and CDR2 SVGIG (reference sequence).

The rearrangement uses TRBV19 and TRBJ2-1, with 12 nucleotides matching TRBD2. CDR1 is LNHDA, CDR2 SQIVND, per germline (reference sequence). There are 16 residues in the CDR3. J was trimmed by 0 bases and V by 8 bases; bases with no gene match: 5. The CDR3 is CASGKTSGSSYNEQFF. The CDR3 coding sequence is TGTGCCAGTGGTAAGACTAGCGGGAGCTCCTACAATGAGCAGTTCTTC. The full variable domain, with the rest looked up from reference TRBV19 and TRBJ2-1, is DGGITQSPKYLFRKEGQNVTLSCEQNLNHDAMYWYRQDPGQGLRLIYYSQIVNDFQKGDIAEGYSVSREKKESFPLTVTSAQKNPTAFYLCASGKTSGSSYNEQFFGPGTRLTVL.

The chain uses TRBV28 and TRBJ1-3, with TRBD1 matching over 7 bases. The germline V gene has CDR1 MDHEN and CDR2 SYDVKM. This CDR3 is built from 15 residues. V gave up 2 bases and J gave up 0 bases; unmatched junction bases: 1. CDR3 sequence reads: CASSLGQASGNTIYF. CDR3 DNA: TGTGCCAGCAGTTTAGGACAGGCCTCTGGAAACACCATATATTTT.

The chain combines TRBV27 with TRBJ1-3, with a weak D call TRBD1 (5 bases). The CDR3 extends over 16 amino acids. Germline V gene lookup returns CDR1 MNHEY and CDR2 SMNVEV (reference sequence). Between the trimmed V and J ends, which lost 4 bases and 0 bases, there was a span of 13 bases. In DNA form, the CDR3 reads TGTGCCAGCAGTTCCCATGGAGGGGCCTCTGGAAACACCATATATTTT. Translating it yields CASSSHGGASGNTIYF.

The chain carries TRBV1 and TRBJ2-7; the table's TRBD2 call for D was not verified on the DNA. TRBV1 is tagged as a pseudogene. The CDR3 is 17 residues long. CDR3 in amino acids: CTSSQSVNSGSFYEQYF. Written as DNA, the CDR3 is TGCACCAGCAGCCAATCTGTGAATAGCGGGAGTTTCTACGAGCAGTACTTC.

This clone was picked up one time. The chain carries TRBV4-1 and TRBJ2-3; D unclear. This CDR3 spans 14 amino acids. Trimming took 1 base from V and 2 from J, leaving 7 bases between them. Germline V gene lookup returns CDR1 MGHRA and CDR2 YSYEKL. The CDR3 bases are TGCGCCAGCAGCCAAGCCACTACCACAGATACGCAGTATTTT. It encodes CASSQATTTDTQYF.

This clone was recorded only once. This chain connects TRBV6-1 to TRBJ1-1; 9 bases line up with TRBD1. This CDR3 is built from 13 residues. CDR1 and CDR2 (germline): MNHNS, SASEGT. V gave up 6 bases and J gave up 8 bases; unmatched junction bases: 7. CDR3 region: CASRPDRGLEAFF. Here the CDR3 DNA reads TGTGCCAGCAGACCGGACAGGGGACTAGAAGCTTTCTTT.

This chain joins TRBV27 and TRBJ2-5; D remains unclear. The V end lost 8 bases, the J end lost 1 base, and 11 bases lay between the germline ends. The V gene's germline CDR1 is MNHEY and CDR2 SMNVEV (reference sequence). This CDR3 is 13 amino acids long. CDR3 amino acids: CASCKDGQETQYF. In nucleotides, the CDR3 is TGTGCCAGCTGCAAGGACGGCCAAGAGACCCAGTACTTC.

The chain combines TRBV19 with TRBJ2-7; tentatively, D is TRBD1 (5 bases). Germline V gene lookup returns CDR1 LNHDA and CDR2 SQIVND (reference sequence). V lost 4 bases to trimming and J lost 1 base, with 17 bases between them. This CDR3 comprises 16 residues. The CDR3 bases are TGTGCCAGTAGTAAAGACCCGACAGCGTCTTCCTACGAGCAGTACTTC. Encoded protein: CASSKDPTASSYEQYF.